The T cell receptor beta chain described here comes from a study of blood T cell repertoires in COVID-19. As for the study in general: The origin of the acute and convalescent COVID-19 samples was the United States, Italy and Spain. T cells, B-cell-depleted T cells, or PBMCs supplied cDNA or gDNA.

In the original workflow: The authors estimated nucleated cell counts from reference gene primer amplification. The method was immunoSEQ multiplex PCR; TCRdb's version includes in-frame clones alone and lacks a portion of them. Clone size and the V and J calls come from that table; the DNA yielded D and trimming. The repertoire holds fewer than 250,000 clones, with 70% to 90% as singletons. Germline CDR1 is MNHNY and CDR2 is SVGAGI (reference sequence). The CDR3 extends over 17 amino acids. The germline V and J ends were trimmed by 5 bases and 3 bases, with 23 bases remaining between them. Seattle cases were enrolled at active infection and followed longitudinally. This clone was seen more than once but under ten times.

Sequencing input: peripheral blood. This TCR came from a man between 60 and 75 years old with COVID-19, enrolled during active disease. The J gene is TRBJ2-7, the V gene TRBV6-6, with D possibly being TRBD2 (6 bases). CDR3 nucleotides: TGTGCCAGCAGTCTCCCGGGACTGAAATCCACCAGCTACGAGCAGTACTTC. It yields the protein CASSLPGLKSTSYEQYF.